Each of the 27 T cell receptor beta chains below was sequenced from the same sample in a study of identical twins listed by TCRdb under 2016. Libraries came from 5' RACE. Sequencer: Illumina HiSeq 2000. TCRdb applied fastp at Q25 and MiXCR to the public reads, then kept only in-frame beta chains. A single entry per CDR3 protein holds the most common genes and DNA from its merged rows. Recorded for this sample are about 920,000 distinct CDR3 sequences; approximately 13% of them occurred a single time. Roughly 1.5% of the sample belongs to the ten largest clones. In addition, the sample was reused for a study of yellow fever vaccine responses in identical twins.

The sequenced material came from PBMCs. The receptors stem from a woman between 18 and 29 years old in good health.

In its sample, this clonotype was seen a few times. The chain links TRBV20-1 to TRBJ1-1; a possible D gene is TRBD1 (6 bases). Trimming removed 6 bases from V and 0 bases from J, with 17 bases in between. CDR1 is DFQATT, CDR2 SNEGSKA, per germline (reference sequence). The CDR3 totals 15 residues. CDR3: CSASLLGTMNTEAFF. In nucleotides, the CDR3 is TGCAGTGCAAGCCTCCTCGGGACAATGAACACTGAAGCTTTCTTT.

This clonotype was found many times. The chain uses TRBV20-1 and TRBJ2-1; D could derive from TRBD1 or TRBD2 (6 bases each). The CDR3 runs to 13 residues. Germline V lookup: CDR1 DFQATT, CDR2 SNEGSKA (reference sequence). V lost 6 bases and J lost 3, with 12 bases in between. CDR3 amino acids: CSATRGDYNEQFF. For the CDR3, the DNA is TGCAGTGCCACAAGGGGGGACTACAATGAGCAGTTCTTC.

The J gene is TRBJ2-1, the V gene TRBV15, with 10 positions matching TRBD1. The V and J ends lost 6 bases and 6 bases, in that order; junction bases with no gene match: 5. The CDR3 loop spans 14 amino acids. CDR1 is LNHNV, CDR2 YYDKDF, per germline (reference sequence). DNA of the CDR3: TGTGCCACCAGGAGGACAGGGGGAGGCAATGAGCAGTTCTTC. Amino acid sequence: CATRRTGGGNEQFF.

This clonotype was counted at least ten times. This chain joins TRBV28 and TRBJ2-5; a possible D gene is TRBD2 (6 bases). V lost 7 bases to trimming and J lost 1 base, with 13 bases between them. Germline assignment: CDR1 MDHEN and CDR2 SYDVKM. This CDR3 is 14 amino acids long. CDR3 loop: CASKSAGFQETQYF. The CDR3 region has the DNA TGTGCCAGCAAGTCGGCGGGGTTCCAAGAGACCCAGTACTTC.

This clonotype has only a few counts. The chain employs TRBV4-2 and TRBJ2-3; no clear D gene. Germline CDR1 is LGHNA and CDR2 is YNFKEQ. V gave up 0 bases and J gave up 1 base, with 11 bases separating them. CDR3 size: 16 residues. CDR3 DNA: TGTGCCAGCAGCCAAGATTCGAATGCCGGCACAGATACGCAGTATTTT. Translation: CASSQDSNAGTDTQYF.

The table lists this clonotype with a few counts. The V call is TRBV5-1, the J call TRBJ2-7; no clear D gene. The V gene lost 0 bases and the J gene lost 4 bases, with 11 bases spanning the gap. The CDR3 loop spans 14 amino acids. Germline assignment: CDR1 SGHRS and CDR2 YFSETQ. The CDR3 region is CASSLDHRLYEQYF. The CDR3 nucleotides read TGCGCCAGCAGCTTGGATCACAGATTATACGAGCAGTACTTC.

This clonotype was detected many times. The chain uses TRBV5-1 and TRBJ2-3; a possible D gene is TRBD2 (6 bases). CDR1 and CDR2 from the germline V gene are SGHRS and YFSETQ. The germline V and J ends were trimmed by 0 bases and 0 bases, with 11 bases remaining between them. The CDR3 loop spans 16 amino acids. CDR3 bases: TGCGCCAGCAGCTTGGCCCGGAGCGGGAGCACAGATACGCAGTATTTT. Translated, it gives CASSLARSGSTDTQYF.

This clonotype was counted only a few times. The rearrangement joins TRBV7-9 to TRBJ2-1, with TRBD1 as a possible D gene (5 bases). CDR1 and CDR2 from the germline V gene are SEHNR and FQNEAQ (reference sequence). CDR3 length: 15 residues. V was pared by 0 bases and J by 3 bases, with 9 bases between. Here the CDR3 DNA reads TGTGCCAGCAGCTTAGCGGGGCCGGGCTACAATGAGCAGTTCTTC. Residues: CASSLAGPGYNEQFF.

This clonotype was seen more than once but under ten times. The J gene is TRBJ1-4, the V gene TRBV20-1; D possibly corresponds to TRBD1 (5 bases). Trimming took 0 bases from V and 0 from J, leaving 8 bases between them. The CDR3 contains 15 residues. CDR1 is DFQATT, CDR2 SNEGSKA, per germline (reference sequence). CDR3 DNA sequence: TGCAGTGCTAGAGAAGGGGTTGCAACTAATGAAAAACTGTTTTTT. This sequence encodes CSAREGVATNEKLFF.

CDR3 in DNA: TGCGCCAGCAGCTGGTCGGGATTTAATTCACCCCTCCACTTT. Translation gives CASSWSGFNSPLHF. The chain couples TRBV5-1 to TRBJ1-6; D unclear. The V gene lost 3 bases and the J gene lost 6 bases, with 10 bases spanning the gap. Germline CDR1 and CDR2: SGHRS and YFSETQ. The length of the CDR3 is 14 residues.

The rearrangement joins TRBV3-1 to TRBJ2-7, with 10 positions matching TRBD2. Germline CDR1 is LGHDT and CDR2 is YNNKEL (reference sequence). This CDR3 region has 15 residues. Losses at the gene ends were 1 base for V and 5 bases for J; bases not matched to a gene: 5. The CDR3: CASSQGSLAGDEQYF. The CDR3 coding sequence is TGTGCCAGCAGCCAAGGGAGCCTAGCGGGAGACGAGCAGTACTTC.

This clonotype was counted a few times. This rearrangement joins TRBV4-1 to TRBJ2-7, with D uncertain. Germline loops: CDR1 MGHRA, CDR2 YSYEKL. This CDR3 comprises 15 residues. Trimming removed 3 bases from V and 0 bases from J, with 12 bases in between. The CDR3 region has the DNA TGCGCCAGCAGCCAGGCCCCGTACCCCTCCTACGAGCAGTACTTC. It encodes CASSQAPYPSYEQYF.

This clonotype was counted between two and nine times. This chain uses TRBV3-1 with TRBJ2-1; possibly TRBD2 for D (5 bases). The CDR3 has 16 amino acids. Germline assignment: CDR1 LGHDT and CDR2 YNNKEL (reference sequence). Trimming took 1 base from V and 4 from J, leaving 14 bases between them. In nucleotides, the CDR3 is TGTGCCAGCAGCCAAGGAGAGCGGCAACCTTACAATGAGCAGTTCTTC. This codes for CASSQGERQPYNEQFF.

The sample holds a few counts of this clonotype. For the CDR3, the DNA is TGCAGTGCCGCACCACAGGACAGGGGAGAGACCCAGTACTTC. Protein: CSAAPQDRGETQYF. The chain joins TRBV20-1 to TRBJ2-5; 9 bases match TRBD1. Germline-derived CDR1 and CDR2 are DFQATT and SNEGSKA (reference sequence). The CDR3 is 14 amino acids. The junction had 9 bases not matched to a gene; V was cut back by 6 bases and J by 4 bases.

The rearrangement links TRBV6-1 to TRBJ2-4; tentatively, D is TRBD2 (5 bases). There are 16 residues in the CDR3. V was cut by 0 bases and J by 6 bases, with 15 bases left in between. The germline V gene has CDR1 MNHNS and CDR2 SASEGT. In DNA form, the CDR3 reads TGTGCCAGCAGTGAAGCGCGCGGGCCCCTTCTAAACATTCAGTACTTC. This encodes CASSEARGPLLNIQYF.

The chain carries TRBV20-1 and TRBJ2-2; TRBD2 agrees at 7 bases. Germline values: CDR1 DFQATT, CDR2 SNEGSKA (reference sequence). V lost 7 bases, J lost 1 base, and 12 bases stayed unmatched. The CDR3 covers 16 residues. The chain's CDR3 is CSVQKTGTMNTGELFF. The CDR3 DNA follows: TGCAGTGTTCAAAAGACCGGGACTATGAACACCGGGGAGCTGTTTTTT.

This chain links TRBV15 with TRBJ2-5; 8 nucleotides align to TRBD2. Germline CDR1 reads LNHNV; CDR2 reads YYDKDF (reference sequence). The V and J ends lost 1 base and 4 bases, in that order; junction bases with no gene match: 11. There are 17 residues in the CDR3. CDR3 sequence: CATSRAWSSGSGETQYF. The DNA of the CDR3 is TGTGCCACCAGCAGAGCTTGGTCTAGCGGGTCCGGAGAGACCCAGTACTTC.

V and J are TRBV6-5 and TRBJ1-5; 11 bases agree with TRBD1. Losses at the gene ends were 5 bases for V and 3 bases for J; bases not matched to a gene: 6. The CDR3 spans 16 residues. Germline V CDR1 and CDR2: MNHEY, SVGAGI. The CDR3 is CASSLSDRGLNQPQHF. In DNA, the CDR3 is TGTGCCAGCAGTCTATCGGACAGGGGGCTCAATCAGCCCCAGCATTTT.

The genes are TRBV2 and TRBJ1-5; 7 nucleotides match TRBD1. The CDR3 has 16 amino acids. V dropped 2 bases and J dropped 0; count of bases not matched to a gene: 4. The V gene's germline CDR1 is SNHLY and CDR2 FYNNEI. The chain's CDR3 is CASSEQGEYSNQPQHF. The DNA of the CDR3 is TGTGCCAGCAGTGAACAGGGGGAATATAGCAATCAGCCCCAGCATTTT.

This clonotype was detected ten times or more. The gene calls are TRBV6-1 and TRBJ1-1; TRBD1 aligns across 9 bases. Trimming at V came to 6 bases and at J to 3 bases, leaving 5 bases not matched to a gene. From germline, CDR1 is MNHNS and CDR2 SASEGT. This CDR3 has 14 amino acids. This CDR3 is CASRIRQGDTEAFF. CDR3 nucleotides: TGTGCCAGCAGAATCCGACAGGGGGACACTGAAGCTTTCTTT.

The CDR3 region has the DNA TGTGCCAGCACCGGGTGGTTTGGCGACCCCACAGATACGCAGTATTTT. It yields the protein CASTGWFGDPTDTQYF. V gene TRBV2 combines with J gene TRBJ2-3; no clear D. Germline-derived CDR1 and CDR2 are SNHLY and FYNNEI. Trimming left V 7 bases short and J 2 bases short, with 19 bases between. CDR3 length equals 16 residues.

This clonotype was observed a few times. The chain couples TRBV10-3 to TRBJ2-6, with a weak D call TRBD1 (5 bases). V was clipped by 6 bases and J by 0 bases, with 6 bases between them. CDR1 is ENHRY, CDR2 SYGVKD, per germline. The CDR3 contains 14 residues. The chain's CDR3 is CAIRDSSGANVLTF. The CDR3 DNA reads TGTGCCATCAGAGACAGCTCTGGGGCCAACGTCCTGACTTTC.

This clonotype has a count of ten or more. V and J are TRBV10-3 and TRBJ2-1; TRBD2 aligns across 12 bases. Germline CDR1 and CDR2: ENHRY and SYGVKD. This CDR3 comprises 15 residues. The V gene end was trimmed by 0 bases and the J gene end by 6 bases; junction bases not matched to a gene: 0. The CDR3 here is CAISESTSGGNEQFF. CDR3 coding DNA: TGTGCCATCAGTGAGTCGACTAGCGGGGGCAATGAGCAGTTCTTC.

This clonotype appeared a few times. CDR3 in amino acids: CAISDLLNTGELFF. The CDR3 DNA reads as TGTGCCATCAGTGATCTGTTGAACACCGGGGAGCTGTTTTTT. The chain carries TRBV10-3 and TRBJ2-2, with D hard to call. This CDR3 has 14 amino acids. The germline V gene encodes CDR1 ENHRY and CDR2 SYGVKD. V lost 3 bases to trimming and J lost 1 base, with 6 bases between them.

This clonotype was found many times. This sequence joins TRBV24-1 and TRBJ2-1; 9 bases are a match to TRBD2. The CDR3 contains 17 residues. Germline loops: CDR1 KGHDR, CDR2 SFDVKD. V trimming: 0 bases; J trimming: 2 bases; junction bases outside the gene matches: 4. The CDR3 DNA follows: TGTGCCACCAGTGATTTGGCGCCTAGCGGGACCTACAATGAGCAGTTCTTC. This translates into CATSDLAPSGTYNEQFF.

This clonotype was counted only a few times. The rearrangement links TRBV10-3 to TRBJ2-3; no definite D call. Trimming took 0 bases from V and 0 from J, leaving 10 bases between them. The CDR3 contains 16 residues. Germline V lookup: CDR1 ENHRY, CDR2 SYGVKD. The CDR3 region has the DNA TGTGCCATCAGTGAGTCCCCCGGAACTAGCACAGATACGCAGTATTTT. Protein sequence: CAISESPGTSTDTQYF.

This chain connects TRBV10-3 to TRBJ2-5; D possibly corresponds to TRBD2 (6 bases). V lost 7 bases and J lost 1, with 10 bases in between. The CDR3 has 13 residues. Germline lookup yields CDR1 ENHRY and CDR2 SYGVKD. The CDR3 region has the DNA TGTGCCATCAAGGCGGGATTCCAAGAGACCCAGTACTTC. This gives the protein CAIKAGFQETQYF.